This is a list of T cell receptor beta chains from one sample in a study of blood T cell repertoires in COVID-19. Sequencing used immunoSEQ multiplex PCR; TCRdb keeps in-frame clones, though not all of them. The profile shows roughly 340,000 clones, around 92% of them singletons. Source material: peripheral blood. All receptors come from a woman in her twenties or thirties with COVID-19, enrolled during active disease. Each CDR3 is given with its conserved first and last residue. The D gene is left open where the match is weak. Not all rows give a size; the values are once, few, many and, for expanded clones, a class.

clone_size: once; v_call: TRBV6-5; j_call: TRBJ2-5; d_call: TRBD1; cdr3_aa: CASSPGQGAFWAQYF; cdr3_nt: TGTGCCAGCAGTCCTGGACAGGGGGCGTTTTGGGCCCAGTACTTC
clone_size: NA; v_call: TRBV5-1; j_call: TRBJ2-3; d_call: NA; cdr3_aa: CASREGPGADTQYF; cdr3_nt: TGCGCCAGCAGGGAGGGACCGGGGGCAGATACGCAGTATTTT
clone_size: NA; v_call: TRBV27; j_call: TRBJ1-4; d_call: TRBD1; cdr3_aa: CASSRGDRGLFSEKLFF; cdr3_nt: TGTGCCAGCAGTCGGGGGGACAGGGGGCTGTTTAGTGAAAAACTGTTTTTT
clone_size: NA; v_call: TRBV5-5; j_call: TRBJ1-3; d_call: NA; cdr3_aa: CASSSRRGEYGNTIYF; cdr3_nt: TGTGCCAGCAGCTCCCGACGGGGGGAATATGGAAACACCATATATTTT
clone_size: NA; v_call: TRBV10-3; j_call: TRBJ2-1; d_call: TRBD1; cdr3_aa: CAIRPGQGSYNEQFF; cdr3_nt: TGTGCCATCAGACCGGGACAGGGGTCCTACAATGAGCAGTTCTTC
clone_size: NA; v_call: TRBV29-1; j_call: TRBJ2-7; d_call: TRBD1; cdr3_aa: CSAGTGDAEQYF; cdr3_nt: TGCAGCGCTGGGACAGGAGATGCCGAGCAGTACTTC
clone_size: NA; v_call: TRBV7-2; j_call: TRBJ2-2; d_call: NA; cdr3_aa: CASSRQNTGELFF; cdr3_nt: TGTGCCAGCAGCCGACAGAACACCGGGGAGCTGTTTTTT
clone_size: NA; v_call: TRBV10-2; j_call: TRBJ2-7; d_call: TRBD2; cdr3_aa: CASSDGGGSSSYEQYF; cdr3_nt: TGCGCCAGCAGTGATGGCGGGGGGTCCAGCTCCTACGAGCAGTACTTC
clone_size: NA; v_call: TRBV7-8; j_call: TRBJ2-1; d_call: NA; cdr3_aa: CASSLDSNEQFF; cdr3_nt: TGTGCCAGCAGCCTCGACAGCAATGAGCAGTTCTTC
clone_size: NA; v_call: TRBV27; j_call: TRBJ1-6; d_call: NA; cdr3_aa: CASSLSGRPLHF; cdr3_nt: TGTGCCAGCAGTTTATCAGGGAGGCCCCTCCACTTT
clone_size: NA; v_call: TRBV27; j_call: TRBJ2-1; d_call: TRBD2; cdr3_aa: CASSLSASGNKYNEQFF; cdr3_nt: TGTGCCAGCAGTTTATCGGCTAGCGGGAACAAATACAATGAGCAGTTCTTC
clone_size: once; v_call: TRBV18; j_call: TRBJ1-5; d_call: TRBD1; cdr3_aa: CASSRQGAEQPQHF; cdr3_nt: TGTGCCAGCTCACGTCAGGGGGCGGAACAGCCCCAGCATTTT
clone_size: NA; v_call: TRBV7-2; j_call: TRBJ2-1; d_call: TRBD1; cdr3_aa: CASSLTGTSYNEQFF; cdr3_nt: TGTGCCAGCAGCTTGACAGGGACGTCCTACAATGAGCAGTTCTTC
clone_size: NA; v_call: TRBV6-6; j_call: TRBJ1-3; d_call: TRBD1; cdr3_aa: CASSPTGSGNTIYF; cdr3_nt: TGTGCCAGCAGTCCGACAGGGAGTGGAAACACCATATATTTT
clone_size: NA; v_call: TRBV5-5; j_call: TRBJ2-5; d_call: TRBD1; cdr3_aa: CASSTGQTGPETQYF; cdr3_nt: TGTGCCAGCAGCACAGGCCAGACAGGGCCTGAGACCCAGTACTTC
clone_size: NA; v_call: TRBV20-1; j_call: TRBJ2-1; d_call: NA; cdr3_aa: CSASSRRSYNEQFF; cdr3_nt: TGCAGTGCGAGTTCCAGGCGCTCCTACAATGAGCAGTTCTTC
clone_size: NA; v_call: TRBV28; j_call: TRBJ2-1; d_call: NA; cdr3_aa: CASSDNEQFF; cdr3_nt: TGTGCCAGCAGCGACAATGAGCAGTTCTTC
clone_size: NA; v_call: TRBV30; j_call: TRBJ1-1; d_call: NA; cdr3_aa: CAWSVLMNTEAFF; cdr3_nt: TGTGCCTGGAGTGTACTGATGAACACTGAAGCTTTCTTT
clone_size: NA; v_call: TRBV25-1; j_call: TRBJ1-6; d_call: TRBD1; cdr3_aa: CASSEAQGAYNSPLHF; cdr3_nt: TGTGCCAGCAGTGAGGCCCAGGGGGCTTATAATTCACCCCTCCACTTT
clone_size: NA; v_call: TRBV5-4; j_call: TRBJ2-5; d_call: TRBD1; cdr3_aa: CASSRQGARETQYF; cdr3_nt: TGTGCCAGCAGCCGACAGGGGGCGAGGGAGACCCAGTACTTC
clone_size: NA; v_call: TRBV7-9; j_call: TRBJ1-1; d_call: NA; cdr3_aa: CASSLEVGTEAFF; cdr3_nt: TGTGCCAGCAGCTTGGAGGTCGGGACTGAAGCTTTCTTT
clone_size: NA; v_call: TRBV5-1; j_call: TRBJ1-1; d_call: NA; cdr3_aa: CASSSTHTSMNTEAFF; cdr3_nt: TGCGCCAGCAGCAGCACGCATACGTCCATGAACACTGAAGCTTTCTTT
clone_size: NA; v_call: TRBV18; j_call: TRBJ1-2; d_call: TRBD1; cdr3_aa: CASSHTGTGGENYGYTF; cdr3_nt: TGTGCCAGCTCACATACCGGGACAGGGGGAGAAAACTATGGCTACACCTTC
clone_size: NA; v_call: TRBV27; j_call: TRBJ2-1; d_call: NA; cdr3_aa: CASSSTGTLYNEQFF; cdr3_nt: TGTGCCAGCAGTTCCACAGGGACGTTATACAATGAGCAGTTCTTC
clone_size: NA; v_call: TRBV18; j_call: TRBJ2-3; d_call: NA; cdr3_aa: CASSPQDTDTQYF; cdr3_nt: TGTGCCAGCTCGCCTCAGGACACAGATACGCAGTATTTT
clone_size: NA; v_call: TRBV19; j_call: TRBJ1-4; d_call: TRBD1; cdr3_aa: CASSILANRGEKLFF; cdr3_nt: TGTGCCAGTAGTATTCTGGCTAACAGGGGCGAAAAACTGTTTTTT
clone_size: NA; v_call: TRBV6-2/TRBV6-3; j_call: TRBJ2-2; d_call: TRBD2; cdr3_aa: CASSYVAGGGPGELFF; cdr3_nt: TGTGCCAGCAGTTACGTGGCGGGGGGCGGACCCGGGGAGCTGTTTTTT
clone_size: NA; v_call: TRBV5-6; j_call: TRBJ1-2; d_call: NA; cdr3_aa: CASSLGAAYGYTF; cdr3_nt: TGTGCCAGCAGCTTGGGGGCAGCCTATGGCTACACCTTC
clone_size: NA; v_call: TRBV5-1; j_call: TRBJ1-1; d_call: NA; cdr3_aa: CASSLILTDRGDTEAFF; cdr3_nt: TGCGCCAGCAGCTTGATTCTAACTGACCGGGGGGACACTGAAGCTTTCTTT
clone_size: NA; v_call: TRBV5-1; j_call: TRBJ2-3; d_call: TRBD2; cdr3_aa: CASSPGGTRTDTQYF; cdr3_nt: TGCGCCAGCAGCCCGGGGGGGACCCGGACGGATACGCAGTATTTT
clone_size: NA; v_call: TRBV7-9; j_call: TRBJ2-2; d_call: TRBD2; cdr3_aa: CASSLGIGTSGRDTGELFF; cdr3_nt: TGTGCCAGCAGCCTTGGGATCGGGACTAGCGGGAGAGACACCGGGGAGCTGTTTTTT
clone_size: NA; v_call: TRBV28; j_call: TRBJ1-1; d_call: NA; cdr3_aa: CASSTLERAGEAFF; cdr3_nt: TGTGCCAGCAGTACGTTAGAGAGAGCGGGTGAAGCTTTCTTT
clone_size: NA; v_call: TRBV19; j_call: TRBJ2-4; d_call: TRBD2; cdr3_aa: CASSALWRGGRLGKNIQYF; cdr3_nt: TGTGCCAGTAGTGCCCTATGGCGGGGGGGCCGTTTGGGCAAAAACATTCAGTACTTC
clone_size: NA; v_call: TRBV6-2/TRBV6-3; j_call: TRBJ1-4; d_call: NA; cdr3_aa: CASSSTLINEKLFF; cdr3_nt: TGTGCCAGCAGTTCGACACTCATTAATGAAAAACTGTTTTTT
clone_size: NA; v_call: TRBV21-1; j_call: TRBJ1-2; d_call: NA; cdr3_aa: CASSKAKTQELYGYTF; cdr3_nt: TGTGCCAGCAGCAAAGCAAAAACACAGGAACTATATGGCTACACCTTC
clone_size: NA; v_call: TRBV10-3; j_call: TRBJ1-1; d_call: TRBD1; cdr3_aa: CATRPDRGSVTEAFF; cdr3_nt: TGTGCCACGAGACCGGACAGGGGATCGGTGACTGAAGCTTTCTTT
clone_size: NA; v_call: TRBV5-1; j_call: TRBJ1-1; d_call: NA; cdr3_aa: CASSLWAGVGNTEAFF; cdr3_nt: TGCGCCAGCAGCTTGTGGGCAGGGGTTGGGAACACTGAAGCTTTCTTT
clone_size: NA; v_call: TRBV30; j_call: TRBJ1-5; d_call: NA; cdr3_aa: CAWSPRPGMSNQPQHF; cdr3_nt: TGTGCCTGGAGTCCCCGGCCCGGGATGAGCAATCAGCCCCAGCATTTT
clone_size: NA; v_call: TRBV7-9; j_call: TRBJ1-2; d_call: TRBD1; cdr3_aa: CASSLSGQGGDGYTF; cdr3_nt: TGTGCCAGCAGCTTATCCGGACAGGGTGGAGATGGCTACACCTTC
clone_size: NA; v_call: TRBV20-1; j_call: TRBJ2-5; d_call: NA; cdr3_aa: CSAPPSETQYF; cdr3_nt: TGCAGTGCCCCACCGAGCGAGACCCAGTACTTC
clone_size: NA; v_call: TRBV24-1; j_call: TRBJ2-2; d_call: NA; cdr3_aa: CATSSASGELFF; cdr3_nt: TGTGCCACCAGTTCGGCTAGCGGGGAGCTGTTTTTT
clone_size: NA; v_call: TRBV19; j_call: TRBJ2-7; d_call: TRBD1; cdr3_aa: CASSIDWPPGGEQYF; cdr3_nt: TGTGCCAGTAGTATAGATTGGCCCCCAGGGGGAGAGCAGTACTTC
clone_size: NA; v_call: TRBV3-1/TRBV3-2; j_call: TRBJ2-3; d_call: TRBD2; cdr3_aa: CASGRGGTDTQYF; cdr3_nt: TGTGCCAGCGGGCGGGGGGGCACAGATACGCAGTATTTT
clone_size: NA; v_call: TRBV28; j_call: TRBJ1-4; d_call: NA; cdr3_aa: CASSLEEKLFF; cdr3_nt: TGTGCCAGCAGTCTAGAGGAAAAACTGTTTTTT
clone_size: NA; v_call: TRBV5-1; j_call: TRBJ1-1; d_call: NA; cdr3_aa: CASSSRGGTEAFF; cdr3_nt: TGCGCCAGCAGCTCAAGGGGAGGCACTGAAGCTTTCTTT
clone_size: NA; v_call: TRBV6-2/TRBV6-3; j_call: TRBJ2-5; d_call: TRBD2; cdr3_aa: CASSILAGAVQEQETQYF; cdr3_nt: TGTGCCAGCAGTATACTAGCGGGGGCGGTCCAAGAGCAAGAGACCCAGTACTTC
clone_size: NA; v_call: TRBV11-1; j_call: TRBJ2-7; d_call: NA; cdr3_aa: CASSFTWDNSYEQYF; cdr3_nt: TGTGCCAGCAGTTTTACCTGGGACAATTCCTACGAGCAGTACTTC
clone_size: NA; v_call: TRBV7-2; j_call: TRBJ1-3; d_call: NA; cdr3_aa: CASSLTQGDTIYF; cdr3_nt: TGTGCCAGCAGCTTAACTCAAGGGGACACCATATATTTT
clone_size: NA; v_call: TRBV27; j_call: TRBJ2-1; d_call: NA; cdr3_aa: CASRIGRGNEQFF; cdr3_nt: TGTGCCAGCAGGATCGGGCGCGGGAACGAGCAGTTCTTC
clone_size: NA; v_call: TRBV7-9; j_call: TRBJ1-5; d_call: NA; cdr3_aa: CASSFPNQPQHF; cdr3_nt: TGTGCCAGCAGCTTCCCTAATCAGCCCCAGCATTTT
clone_size: NA; v_call: TRBV27; j_call: TRBJ1-1; d_call: NA; cdr3_aa: CASSASGLHTEAFF; cdr3_nt: TGTGCCAGCAGCGCATCGGGTTTGCACACTGAAGCTTTCTTT
clone_size: once; v_call: TRBV13; j_call: TRBJ2-3; d_call: TRBD2; cdr3_aa: CASSFPSAGGPGGTDTQYF; cdr3_nt: TGTGCCAGCAGCTTTCCCTCAGCGGGAGGGCCGGGGGGCACAGATACGCAGTATTTT
clone_size: NA; v_call: TRBV11-3; j_call: TRBJ2-5; d_call: NA; cdr3_aa: CASSLEGDPLETQYF; cdr3_nt: TGTGCCAGCAGCTTAGAAGGGGATCCCTTGGAGACCCAGTACTTC
clone_size: NA; v_call: TRBV10-2; j_call: TRBJ1-1; d_call: NA; cdr3_aa: CASSGALGGPGNTEAFF; cdr3_nt: TGCGCCAGCAGTGGGGCCCTTGGGGGCCCGGGGAACACTGAAGCTTTCTTT
clone_size: NA; v_call: TRBV19; j_call: TRBJ2-3; d_call: NA; cdr3_aa: CASSPQGTDTQYF; cdr3_nt: TGTGCCAGTAGTCCTCAGGGCACAGATACGCAGTATTTT
clone_size: NA; v_call: TRBV27; j_call: TRBJ1-2; d_call: NA; cdr3_aa: CASSYRRRGGFGYTF; cdr3_nt: TGTGCCAGCAGTTATAGACGGCGGGGGGGTTTTGGCTACACCTTC
clone_size: NA; v_call: TRBV28; j_call: TRBJ2-5; d_call: TRBD1; cdr3_aa: CASSFGDRGETQYF; cdr3_nt: TGTGCCAGCAGTTTTGGCGACAGGGGTGAGACCCAGTACTTC
clone_size: NA; v_call: TRBV6-6; j_call: TRBJ1-1; d_call: NA; cdr3_aa: CASSLAQGRTEAFF; cdr3_nt: TGTGCCAGCAGCCTCGCTCAGGGTCGCACTGAAGCTTTCTTT
clone_size: NA; v_call: TRBV7-9; j_call: TRBJ1-4; d_call: TRBD1; cdr3_aa: CASSLATGDRYNEKLFF; cdr3_nt: TGTGCCAGCAGCTTAGCTACGGGGGACAGGTATAATGAAAAACTGTTTTTT
clone_size: NA; v_call: TRBV9; j_call: TRBJ2-3; d_call: NA; cdr3_aa: CASSVAGGRDTQYF; cdr3_nt: TGTGCCAGCAGCGTGGCGGGTGGGCGAGATACGCAGTATTTT